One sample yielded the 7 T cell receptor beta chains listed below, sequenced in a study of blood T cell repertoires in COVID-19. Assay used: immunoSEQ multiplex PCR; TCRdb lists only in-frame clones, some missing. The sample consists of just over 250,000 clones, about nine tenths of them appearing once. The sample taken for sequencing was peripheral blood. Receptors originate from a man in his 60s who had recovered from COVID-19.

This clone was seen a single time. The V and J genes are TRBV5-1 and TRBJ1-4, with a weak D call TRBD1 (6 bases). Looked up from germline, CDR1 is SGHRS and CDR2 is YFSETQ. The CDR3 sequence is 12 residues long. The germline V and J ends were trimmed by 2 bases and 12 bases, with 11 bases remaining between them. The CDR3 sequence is CASSLQGGELFF. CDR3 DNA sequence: TGCGCCAGCAGCTTACAGGGTGGGGAACTGTTTTTT.

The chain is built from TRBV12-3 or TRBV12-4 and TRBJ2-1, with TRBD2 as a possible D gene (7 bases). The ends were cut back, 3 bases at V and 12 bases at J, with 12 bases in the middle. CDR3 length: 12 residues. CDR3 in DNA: TGTGCCAGCAGTTTGGGGGGGCGTTTGCAGTTCTTC. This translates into CASSLGGRLQFF.

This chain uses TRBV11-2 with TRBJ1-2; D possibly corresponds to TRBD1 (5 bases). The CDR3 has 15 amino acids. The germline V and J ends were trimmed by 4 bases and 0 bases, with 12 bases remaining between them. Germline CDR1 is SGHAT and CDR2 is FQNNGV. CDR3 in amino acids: CASSSKTDSNYGYTF. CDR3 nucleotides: TGTGCCAGCAGCTCCAAGACAGATTCTAACTATGGCTACACCTTC.

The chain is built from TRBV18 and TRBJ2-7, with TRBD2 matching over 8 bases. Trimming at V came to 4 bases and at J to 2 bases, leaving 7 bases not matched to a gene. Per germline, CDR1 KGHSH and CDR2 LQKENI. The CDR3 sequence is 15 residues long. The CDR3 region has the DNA TGTGCCAGCTCACAGCGACTAGCGAGGACCTACGAGCAGTACTTC. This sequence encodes CASSQRLARTYEQYF.

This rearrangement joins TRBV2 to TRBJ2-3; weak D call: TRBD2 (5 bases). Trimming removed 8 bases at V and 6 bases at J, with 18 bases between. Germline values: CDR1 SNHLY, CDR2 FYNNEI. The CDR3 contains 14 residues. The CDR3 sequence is CASQVVLAQDTQYF. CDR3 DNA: TGTGCCAGCCAAGTAGTCCTAGCCCAGGATACGCAGTATTTT.

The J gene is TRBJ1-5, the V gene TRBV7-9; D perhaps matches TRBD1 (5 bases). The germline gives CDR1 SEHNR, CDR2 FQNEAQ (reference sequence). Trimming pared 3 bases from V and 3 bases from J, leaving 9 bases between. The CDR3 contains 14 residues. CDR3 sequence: CASSFQGDNQPQHF. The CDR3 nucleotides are TGTGCCAGCAGCTTCCAGGGCGACAATCAGCCCCAGCATTTT.

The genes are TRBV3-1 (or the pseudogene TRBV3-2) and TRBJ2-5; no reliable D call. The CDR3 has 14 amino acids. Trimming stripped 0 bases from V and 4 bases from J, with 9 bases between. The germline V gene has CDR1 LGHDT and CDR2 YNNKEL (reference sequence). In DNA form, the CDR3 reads TGTGCCAGCAGCCAAGACATAGGCGGAGAGACCCAGTACTTC. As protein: CASSQDIGGETQYF.